A single sample is the source of the 6 T cell receptor beta chains below, sequenced in a study of vaccination and CD4 T cells after COVID-19. Documented treatment: roughly 11-day PBMC culture with coronavirus spike peptide pools or control peptides (ViraFEST assay). Their recognized antigens are unknown. The Oncomine TCR Beta short-read assay sequenced DNA from cultured CD4+ T cells. Each CDR3 protein gets one entry after TCRdb re-called the PCR reads with MiXCR. Among about 17,000 distinct CDR3 sequences listed, 40% to 50% were seen once. This specimen was CD4+ T cells from blood, cultured in vitro, taken before SARS-CoV-2 vaccination. The source of these receptors is a human donor who had recovered from COVID-19.

This clonotype was seen a handful of times. CDR3 sequence (DNA): TGCGCCAGCAGTCCTCCTCCTGGCCAAGAGACCCAGTACTTC. Its translation is CASSPPPGQETQYF. The chain has TRBV10-2 and TRBJ2-5; unclear D gene. This CDR3 has 14 amino acids. Trimming cost V 5 bases and J 1 base, with 11 bases left between them. Germline lookup yields CDR1 WSHSY and CDR2 SAAADI.

This clonotype is classed as medium-sized (0.01 to 0.1%). The gene calls are TRBV7-2 and TRBJ2-5, with TRBD1 identical over 9 bases. Germline lookup yields CDR1 SGHTA and CDR2 FQGNSA. V shed 8 bases, J shed 5 bases, and the junction held 3 bases outside the gene matches. The CDR3 contains 12 residues. CDR3 DNA: TGTGCCAGCGGTACAGGGGGCGAGACCCAGTACTTC. Residues: CASGTGGETQYF. Variable domain in full (rest from reference TRBV7-2 and TRBJ2-5): GAGVSQSPSNKVTEKGKDVELRCDPISGHTALYWYRQSLGQGLEFLIYFQGNSAPDKSGLPSDRFSAERTGGSVSTLTIQRTQQEDSAVYLCASGTGGETQYFGPGTRLLVL.

Remarks on this clonotype: Germline and junction disagree at one end, which may indicate a read error. This chain links TRBV5-3 with TRBJ2-1; the D gene is possibly TRBD2 (5 bases). TRBV5-3 is noted as an ORF with a role that remains uncertain. The CDR3 covers 16 residues. The CDR3 spells CASSLGLAHGYNEQFF. CDR3 sequence (DNA): TGTGCCAGCAGCTTAGGGCTAGCTCATGGGTACAATGAGCAGTTCTTC.

The V and J genes are TRBV5-6 and TRBJ1-5; D is unresolved. Trimming pared 5 bases from V and 2 bases from J, leaving 11 bases between. This CDR3 comprises 14 residues. From germline, CDR1 is SGHDT and CDR2 YYEEEE. The CDR3 spells CASRKREGNQPQHF. The CDR3, as DNA: TGTGCCAGCAGAAAACGAGAGGGCAATCAGCCCCAGCATTTT.

The rearrangement uses TRBV28 and TRBJ1-5, with D possibly matching TRBD1 (6 bases). V lost 7 bases, J lost 2 bases, and 18 bases lay in between. Germline CDR1 and CDR2: MDHEN and SYDVKM. The CDR3 extends over 16 amino acids. CDR3 sequence reads: CASTMGGAQGNQPQHF. Here the CDR3 DNA reads TGTGCCAGCACCATGGGGGGGGCGCAGGGCAATCAGCCCCAGCATTTT.

The chain is built from TRBV11-2 and TRBJ1-2, with D unresolved. CDR3 length: 15 residues. Trimming removed 5 bases at V and 2 bases at J, with 15 bases between. Germline CDR1 is SGHAT and CDR2 is FQNNGV. CDR3 sequence reads: CASSMEQYPNYGYTF. In DNA, the CDR3 is TGTGCCAGCAGCATGGAGCAGTATCCCAACTATGGCTACACCTTC.